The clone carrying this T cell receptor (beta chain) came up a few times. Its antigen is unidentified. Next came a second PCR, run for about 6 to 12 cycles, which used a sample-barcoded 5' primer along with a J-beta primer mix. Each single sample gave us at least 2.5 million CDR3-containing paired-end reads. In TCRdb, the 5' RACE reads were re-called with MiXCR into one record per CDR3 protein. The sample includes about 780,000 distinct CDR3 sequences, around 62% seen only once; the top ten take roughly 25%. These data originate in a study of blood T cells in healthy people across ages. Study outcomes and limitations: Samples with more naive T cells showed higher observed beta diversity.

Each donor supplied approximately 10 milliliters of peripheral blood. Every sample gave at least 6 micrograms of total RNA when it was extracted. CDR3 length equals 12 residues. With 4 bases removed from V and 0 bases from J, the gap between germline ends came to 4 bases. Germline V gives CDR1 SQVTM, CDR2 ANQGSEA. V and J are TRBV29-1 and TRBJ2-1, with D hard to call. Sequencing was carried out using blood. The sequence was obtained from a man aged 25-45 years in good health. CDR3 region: CSVGYSYNEQFF. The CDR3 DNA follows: TGCAGCGTTGGATACTCCTACAATGAGCAGTTCTTC.